The 24 T cell receptor beta chains presented below share a single source sample, sequenced in a study of radiotherapy plus CTLA-4 blockade in lung cancer. Measured with immunoSEQ multiplex PCR; TCRdb has only the in-frame clones, and not every one. In the table there are tens of thousands of clones, approximately 84% of which are singletons. Sequencing used peripheral blood, obtained from a patient treated with radiotherapy plus ipilimumab. Receptors originate from a human donor with non-small cell lung cancer whose response to radiotherapy plus ipilimumab could not be evaluated.

The J gene is TRBJ2-2, the V gene TRBV9; 9 bases are a match to TRBD1. Unmatched junction bases numbered 10, after V lost 4 bases and J lost 0 bases. Germline values: CDR1 SGDLS, CDR2 YYNGEE. The CDR3 has 18 amino acids. The CDR3 coding sequence is TGTGCCAGCAGCCCCTTATTGGGGACAGGGACGAACACCGGGGAGCTGTTTTTT. Its translation is CASSPLLGTGTNTGELFF.

Of note for this clone: A junction boundary mismatches the germline segment, possibly from a read error. The chain couples TRBV7-2 to TRBJ2-7, with D tentatively TRBD1 (7 bases). Germline CDR1 reads SGHTA; CDR2 reads FQGNSA. This CDR3 comprises 14 residues. CDR3: CASSNLAGQLLGNF. CDR3 sequence (DNA): TGTGCCAGCAGCAACCTGGCGGGACAGCTATTAGGTAACTTC.

V and J are TRBV28 and TRBJ1-1; 9 bases agree with TRBD1. V shed 2 bases and J 3 bases; nucleotides not matched to a gene: 13. This CDR3 has 18 amino acids. Germline V gives CDR1 MDHEN, CDR2 SYDVKM. CDR3 sequence: CASSLKLTLNRGHTEAFF. Written as DNA, the CDR3 is TGTGCCAGCAGTTTAAAGTTGACCCTCAACAGGGGGCACACTGAAGCTTTCTTT.

This clone was seen a few times. V and J are TRBV19 and TRBJ2-2, with D possibly being TRBD2 (6 bases). V lost 3 bases to trimming and J lost 6 bases, with 14 bases between them. Germline CDR1 is LNHDA and CDR2 is SQIVND (reference sequence). The CDR3 spans 15 residues. CDR3 in DNA: TGTGCCAGTAGTATTGCGCAGGGCGGGGCCGGGGAGCTGTTTTTT. It codes for CASSIAQGGAGELFF.

This clone came up a few times. This chain connects TRBV20-1 to TRBJ1-2, with D possibly TRBD1 on 6 matching bases. V lost 8 bases and J lost 4, with 11 bases in between. In germline, CDR1 is DFQATT, CDR2 SNEGSKA (reference sequence). The CDR3 contains 11 residues. The DNA for the CDR3 is TGCAGTCCGGCGGACAGCTATGGCTACACCTTC. Protein product: CSPADSYGYTF.

The CDR3 DNA follows: TGTGCCAGCAGCGTAGGAAGACTAGCGGGTGAGCAGTACTTC. This translates into CASSVGRLAGEQYF. The J gene is TRBJ2-7, the V gene TRBV9; TRBD2 aligns across 10 bases. The CDR3 length is 14 residues. The junction had 4 bases not matched to a gene; V was cut back by 0 bases and J by 7 bases. The germline V gene encodes CDR1 SGDLS and CDR2 YYNGEE. Supplemented by reference TRBV9 and TRBJ2-7, the full variable domain reads DSGVTQTPKHLITATGQRVTLRCSPRSGDLSVYWYQQSLDQGLQFLIQYYNGEERAKGNILERFSAQQFPDLHSELNLSSLELGDSALYFCASSVGRLAGEQYFGPGTRLTVT.

This chain connects TRBV5-1 to TRBJ2-7, with TRBD2 identical over 10 bases. V shed 4 bases, J shed 6 bases, and the junction held 13 bases outside the gene matches. The CDR3 totals 16 residues. The germline gives CDR1 SGHRS, CDR2 YFSETQ. CDR3 sequence: CASSPGGLAGVGEQYF. For the CDR3, the DNA is TGCGCCAGCAGCCCGGGTGGGCTAGCGGGAGTAGGCGAGCAGTACTTC.

The chain carries TRBV9 and TRBJ2-3, with TRBD2 matching over 11 bases. CDR3 length: 15 residues. Trimming removed 3 bases from V and 0 bases from J; junction bases left unmatched: 0. Germline CDR1 and CDR2: SGDLS and YYNGEE. The CDR3 protein is CASSGTSGSTDTQYF. Here the CDR3 DNA reads TGTGCCAGCAGCGGGACTAGCGGGAGCACAGATACGCAGTATTTT.

The chain recombines TRBV27 with TRBJ1-4; D is undetermined. The CDR3 totals 17 residues. The V and J ends lost 2 bases and 0 bases respectively, with 13 bases between them. In germline, CDR1 is MNHEY, CDR2 SMNVEV (reference sequence). The CDR3 region has the DNA TGTGCCAGCAGTTTAGATATCCGCAGGTCAACTAATGAAAAACTGTTTTTT. Translating it yields CASSLDIRRSTNEKLFF.

The genes are TRBV27 and TRBJ2-7, with D possibly being TRBD2 (5 bases). The V end was cut by 5 bases, the J end by 2 bases, with 10 bases between. Germline CDR1 and CDR2: MNHEY and SMNVEV (reference sequence). This CDR3 contains 13 residues. CDR3 coding DNA: TGTGCCAGCAGTGCCGGGGTACCCTACGAGCAGTACTTC. It encodes CASSAGVPYEQYF.

This clone was found once. The chain joins TRBV2 to TRBJ1-1; D is uncertain. Germline CDR1 and CDR2: SNHLY and FYNNEI. The CDR3 is made up of 15 amino acids. Trimming removed 1 base at V and 1 base at J, with 10 bases between. CDR3 in DNA: TGTGCCAGCAGTGAAGTCGACGGGAGGAACACTGAAGCTTTCTTT. Residues: CASSEVDGRNTEAFF.

The chain carries TRBV7-9 and TRBJ2-3; 7 bases line up with TRBD2. The trim removed 0 bases at V and 7 bases at J, leaving 10 bases unmatched. This CDR3 spans 16 amino acids. Germline CDR1 is SEHNR and CDR2 is FQNEAQ (reference sequence). In DNA, the CDR3 is TGTGCCAGCAGCTTAGCGAGGCTAGCGGAGACCTATACGCAGTATTTT. Translating it yields CASSLARLAETYTQYF.

The chain uses TRBV30 and TRBJ1-3, with a possible D match to TRBD1 (6 bases). This CDR3 region has 15 residues. Germline V lookup: CDR1 GTSNPN, CDR2 SVGIG (reference sequence). The germline V and J ends were trimmed by 1 base and 1 base, with 11 bases remaining between them. CDR3 protein: CAWSASDRSGNTIYF. CDR3 coding DNA: TGTGCCTGGAGTGCCTCCGACAGGTCTGGAAACACCATATATTTT.

The chain recombines TRBV5-1 with TRBJ2-6, with a tentative D call TRBD1 (5 bases). CDR3 length equals 17 residues. The ends were cut back, 3 bases at V and 3 bases at J, with 16 bases in the middle. The germline V gene encodes CDR1 SGHRS and CDR2 YFSETQ. CDR3 in DNA: TGCGCCAGCAGCTACTCGAATCAGGGCGGTGGGGCCAACGTCCTGACTTTC. This translates into CASSYSNQGGGANVLTF.

The CDR3: CASSRGTEQFF. The CDR3 bases are TGTGCCAGCAGTCGGGGGACTGAGCAGTTCTTC. This chain uses TRBV6-6 with TRBJ2-1, with a possible D match to TRBD2 (6 bases). Germline lookup yields CDR1 MNHNY and CDR2 SVGAGI (reference sequence). V dropped 5 bases and J dropped 9 bases, with 8 bases sitting between them. The CDR3 has 11 residues.

V usage is TRBV18 and J usage is TRBJ2-1; 9 nucleotides agree with TRBD1. Trimming cost V 2 bases and J 9 bases; bases outside gene matches: 5. The germline V gene encodes CDR1 KGHSH and CDR2 LQKENI. The CDR3 spans 14 residues. For the CDR3, the DNA is TGTGCCAGCTCACCAGGGACAGGGTTGTTTGAGCAGTTCTTC. Protein sequence: CASSPGTGLFEQFF. Full variable domain (remainder filled in from reference TRBV18 and TRBJ2-1): NAGVMQNPRHLVRRRGQEARLRCSPMKGHSHVYWYRQLPEEGLKFMVYLQKENIIDESGMPKERFSAEFPKEGPSILRIQQVVRGDSAAYFCASSPGTGLFEQFFGPGTRLTVL.

This clone showed up just a few times. The rearrangement joins TRBV28 to TRBJ2-7; D gene unclear. V gave up 1 base and J gave up 4 bases, with 5 bases separating them. This CDR3 contains 12 residues. Germline V gene data show CDR1 as MDHEN and CDR2 as SYDVKM. CDR3 in DNA: TGTGCCAGCAGTTTATCTGAGTACGAGCAGTACTTC. This codes for CASSLSEYEQYF.

J is TRBJ2-1 and V is TRBV9; possible D gene TRBD2, 5 bases. CDR3 size: 16 residues. Germline-derived CDR1 and CDR2 are SGDLS and YYNGEE. V was cut by 0 bases and J by 6 bases, with 16 bases left in between. The CDR3 coding sequence is TGTGCCAGCAGCGTAGACATGGACTTCTGGGGCAATGAGCAGTTCTTC. The encoded protein is CASSVDMDFWGNEQFF.

The CDR3 sequence: CASSWGGFNEQFF. CDR3 DNA sequence: TGTGCCAGCAGCTGGGGGGGGTTCAATGAGCAGTTCTTC. The V call is TRBV7-2, the J call TRBJ2-1, with TRBD2 identical over 7 bases. Losses at the gene ends were 4 bases for V and 6 bases for J; bases not matched to a gene: 3. From germline, CDR1 is SGHTA and CDR2 FQGNSA. The CDR3 is 13 amino acids.

This sequence joins TRBV10-3 and TRBJ2-2, with D possibly matching TRBD1 (5 bases). The germline V gene has CDR1 ENHRY and CDR2 SYGVKD. The CDR3 spans 12 residues. Trimming removed 11 bases from V and 2 bases from J, with 9 bases in between. The CDR3, as DNA: TGTGCCGTGACAGAAAACACCGGGGAGCTGTTTTTT. This gives the protein CAVTENTGELFF.

The chain combines TRBV29-1 with TRBJ2-6; TRBD1 might be the D (5 bases). The CDR3 is 15 residues long. Germline V gene data show CDR1 as SQVTM and CDR2 as ANQGSEA. With 5 bases removed from V and 0 bases from J, the gap between germline ends came to 11 bases. The CDR3 loop reads CSVSQGFSGANVLTF. DNA of the CDR3: TGCAGCGTTTCTCAGGGATTCTCTGGGGCCAACGTCCTGACTTTC.

The rearrangement joins TRBV7-2 to TRBJ2-5, with unresolved D. The CDR3 totals 14 residues. Germline V gene sequence: CDR1 SGHTA, CDR2 FQGNSA. V was clipped by 0 bases and J by 2 bases, with 7 bases between them. The chain's CDR3 is CASSLAFHQETQYF. CDR3 DNA sequence: TGTGCCAGCAGCTTAGCTTTTCATCAAGAGACCCAGTACTTC.

The V call is TRBV27, the J call TRBJ2-1; TRBD2 matches 11 bases. Per germline, CDR1 MNHEY and CDR2 SMNVEV (reference sequence). CDR3 size: 15 residues. V dropped 5 bases and J dropped 5; count of bases not matched to a gene: 5. CDR3 DNA: TGTGCCAGCAGTAAGGGACTAGCGGACGACAATGAGCAGTTCTTC. Translated: CASSKGLADDNEQFF.

The chain links TRBV30 to TRBJ2-3; TRBD2 matches at 10 bases. The V and J ends lost 2 bases and 2 bases, in that order; junction bases with no gene match: 7. Germline CDR1 and CDR2: GTSNPN and SVGIG (reference sequence). The CDR3 consists of 16 residues. The CDR3 nucleotides are TGTGCCTGGAGTCGTGGAGCGGGAGGGACCACAGATACGCAGTATTTT. Amino acids: CAWSRGAGGTTDTQYF.